This section outlines one TCR beta chain sequence together with its context. Its antigen specificity is not known. Base quality data are lacking; no much larger clone is found one base away. The record originates from a study of response to subunit inactivated influenza vaccine (dated by TCRdb to the late 2010s). Study-level background: Deep quantitative T cell receptor repertoire profiling was used in the study to track responses to a trivalent subunit inactivated influenza vaccine. General findings and caveats noted by the study authors: It was suggested by the authors that each seasonal influenza vaccination may recruit only a limited number of new T cells.

The method was RT-PCR. Sequencing was carried out with an Illumina HiSeq 2500. In-frame beta chains were kept once TCRdb had trimmed the public reads at Q25 with fastp and called clones with MiXCR. Each record represents a unique CDR3 protein, reported with the most common genes and DNA among its rows. The sample table holds roughly 570,000 distinct CDR3 sequences, of which 14% were seen once. 11% of the sample is taken by the ten largest. This material consisted of PBMCs from blood, taken 11 to 12 days after vaccination. This sequence was found in a middle-aged man who received an inactivated influenza vaccine. Donor details come from another sample of the same person, matched by shared clones.

The DNA is as follows: TGTGCCAGCAGATCCAGCGGGAGTGGAAACGAGCAGTACTTC. Translated, this is CASRSSGSGNEQYF. The V and J segments used are TRBV3-1 and TRBJ2-7, and 8 junctional nucleotides match TRBD2. The germline V gene (reference sequence) specifies LGHDT as CDR1 and YNNKEL as CDR2. Including cysteine and phenylalanine, the CDR3 has 14 amino acids. The entry retains the CDR3 DNA only, 42 bases that are in frame from base 1. V ends up 6 bases short and J 5 bases short, with an unmatched junction base count of 9.